Shown below are 32 T cell receptor beta chains from a single sample sequenced in a study of post-analysis software for immune sequencing data. Unique molecular identifiers had been added to the TCR beta cDNA libraries. Each CDR3 protein gets one entry after TCRdb re-called the PCR reads with MiXCR. The table records 600,000 to 750,000 distinct CDR3 sequences, approximately 59% of them present only once. The study's findings and limits: TRBV segments more frequent in patients than in controls numbered several and included TRBV5-6, TRBV5-1 and TRBV20-1.

Which antigens these TCRs recognize remains unknown. Sequencing used blood. The receptors originated from a girl aged 2 to 10 with multiple sclerosis.

The rearrangement joins TRBV5-1 to TRBJ1-2, with 9 nucleotides matching TRBD1. The V gene end was trimmed by 0 bases and the J gene end by 8 bases; junction bases not matched to a gene: 5. The CDR3 has 14 residues. The V gene's germline CDR1 is SGHRS and CDR2 YFSETQ. The CDR3 loop reads CASSLDGTGRGYTF. The DNA for the CDR3 is TGCGCCAGCAGCTTGGATGGGACAGGGCGCGGCTACACCTTC.

This clonotype was counted only a few times. The chain has TRBV4-3 and TRBJ2-3, with D uncertain. Germline CDR1 and CDR2: LGHNA and YSLEER. The CDR3 sequence is 16 residues long. Trimming stripped 1 base from V and 2 bases from J, with 13 bases between. CDR3 bases: TGCGCCAGCAGCCAAGCAAGGGCGGTCTTCACAGATACGCAGTATTTT. Translation: CASSQARAVFTDTQYF.

Only a few counts were recorded for this clonotype. V usage is TRBV2 and J usage is TRBJ2-5; the D is unclear. The V and J ends lost 4 bases and 5 bases respectively, with 8 bases between them. The germline V gene encodes CDR1 SNHLY and CDR2 FYNNEI. This CDR3 has 12 amino acids. This chain's CDR3 is CASSGASETQYF. The CDR3 bases are TGTGCCAGCAGTGGGGCTAGTGAGACCCAGTACTTC.

Regarding this clonotype: Mismatch with germline at one junction end may stem from a read error. The V gene is TRBV5-1, the J gene TRBJ2-3, with 10 bases fitting TRBD2. Per the germline V gene, CDR1 is SGHRS and CDR2 is YFSETQ. The CDR3 extends over 15 amino acids. CDR3 in DNA: TGCGCCAGCAGCTTGTCTAGCGGGGGCTTAGATGCGCAGTATTTT. Translation: CASSLSSGGLDAQYF.

The V and J genes are TRBV5-1 and TRBJ2-5; D may match TRBD1 or TRBD2 (5 bases each). The length of the CDR3 is 15 residues. The germline CDR1 and CDR2 sequences are SGHRS and YFSETQ. The ends were cut back, 2 bases at V and 2 bases at J, with 13 bases in the middle. The CDR3 nucleotides are TGCGCCAGCAGCTTCAGGGAGAACTTGCAAGAGACCCAGTACTTC. Residues: CASSFRENLQETQYF.

In this sample, this clonotype turned up a few times. The chain has TRBV6-5 and TRBJ2-1; D tentatively fits TRBD1 or TRBD2 (5 bases each). CDR3 size: 15 residues. V lost 5 bases and J 0 bases, leaving 11 bases between the germline ends. Germline V gives CDR1 MNHEY, CDR2 SVGAGI. The DNA of the CDR3 is TGTGCCAGCAGTCGGGGCCGCAGCTCCTACAATGAGCAGTTCTTC. Protein: CASSRGRSSYNEQFF.

This chain connects TRBV19 to TRBJ2-5, with 7 bases lining up with TRBD1. The CDR3 sequence is 15 residues long. The V segment lost 7 bases and the J segment 5 bases; nucleotides outside the gene matches: 13. Germline V gives CDR1 LNHDA, CDR2 SQIVND (reference sequence). The CDR3 loop is CASTLDYDRDETQYF. The CDR3 DNA follows: TGTGCCAGTACCCTAGACTACGACAGGGATGAGACCCAGTACTTC.

The V gene is TRBV7-9, the J gene TRBJ2-7; a weak D match, TRBD2 (6 bases). The germline V and J ends were trimmed by 7 bases and 0 bases, with 10 bases remaining between them. Germline lookup yields CDR1 SEHNR and CDR2 FQNEAQ (reference sequence). The length of the CDR3 is 13 residues. In nucleotides, the CDR3 is TGTGCCAGCAACACCGGGGGCTCCTACGAGCAGTACTTC. Protein product: CASNTGGSYEQYF.

The table lists this clonotype with a count of one. The chain combines TRBV20-1 with TRBJ2-1; D gene uncertain. Per the germline V gene, CDR1 is DFQATT and CDR2 is SNEGSKA (reference sequence). This CDR3 has 16 residues. Trimming pared 2 bases from V and 0 bases from J, leaving 14 bases between. CDR3 sequence (DNA): TGCAGTGCTAGATCCCCGGCGGCTACCTCCTACAATGAGCAGTTCTTC. Translated: CSARSPAATSYNEQFF.

The chain carries TRBV7-9 and TRBJ1-6, with 9 nucleotides matching TRBD1. This CDR3 is built from 17 residues. Trimming removed 5 bases from V and 10 bases from J; junction bases left unmatched: 15. CDR1 is SEHNR, CDR2 FQNEAQ, per germline (reference sequence). CDR3 residues: CASSLYPGDRGDSPLHF. The CDR3, as DNA: TGTGCCAGCAGCCTCTACCCTGGCGACAGGGGGGACTCACCCCTCCACTTT.

The chain recombines TRBV5-1 with TRBJ2-7; D call uncertain. Germline-derived CDR1 and CDR2 are SGHRS and YFSETQ. The V end lost 2 bases, the J end lost 6 bases, and 9 bases lay between the germline ends. The CDR3 contains 12 residues. The CDR3 nucleotides are TGCGCCAGCAGCTTAACAAGGGCCGAGCAGTACTTC. Amino acid sequence: CASSLTRAEQYF. Filled out from reference TRBV5-1 and TRBJ2-7, the complete variable domain reads KAGVTQTPRYLIKTRGQQVTLSCSPISGHRSVSWYQQTPGQGLQFLFEYFSETQRNKGNFPGRFSGRQFSNSRSEMNVSTLELGDSALYLCASSLTRAEQYFGPGTRLTVT.

The rearrangement links TRBV18 to TRBJ2-7; 7 bases map to TRBD2. In germline, CDR1 is KGHSH, CDR2 LQKENI. The trim removed 3 bases at V and 0 bases at J, leaving 5 bases unmatched. The CDR3 extends over 15 amino acids. The CDR3 region is CASSPMRESSYEQYF. The CDR3 DNA reads as TGTGCCAGCTCACCTATGCGGGAGAGCTCCTACGAGCAGTACTTC.

This rearrangement joins TRBV12-5 to TRBJ1-1; no clear D. The V end lost 5 bases, the J end lost 0 bases, and 7 bases lay between the germline ends. The CDR3 consists of 13 residues. Germline CDR1 reads LGHNT; CDR2 reads FRNRAP. The CDR3 coding sequence is TGTGCTAGTGGTATCACACTGAACACTGAAGCTTTCTTT. Translated, it gives CASGITLNTEAFF.

This clonotype came up once. The rearrangement joins TRBV30 to TRBJ2-7; 7 positions match TRBD1. Germline V CDR1 and CDR2: GTSNPN, SVGIG (reference sequence). The CDR3 has 13 amino acids. Unmatched junction bases numbered 4, after V lost 0 bases and J lost 5 bases. DNA for the CDR3: TGTGCCTGGAGTGTGAGGCAGGGGGACGAGCAGTACTTC. It specifies CAWSVRQGDEQYF. The entire variable domain, with the rest obtained from reference TRBV30 and TRBJ2-7, is as follows: SQTIHQWPATLVQPVGSPLSLECTVEGTSNPNLYWYRQAAGRGLQLLFYSVGIGQISSEVPQNLSASRPQDRQFILSSKKLLLSDSGFYLCAWSVRQGDEQYFGPGTRLTVT.

V is TRBV11-2 and J is TRBJ2-1; 7 bases match TRBD2. CDR1 is SGHAT and CDR2 is FQNNGV in the germline V gene. CDR3 length: 16 residues. Unmatched junction bases numbered 10, after V lost 4 bases and J lost 4 bases. In nucleotides, the CDR3 is TGTGCCAGCAGCTCCCCCAAGGGGAGGGGATACAATGAGCAGTTCTTC. Protein sequence: CASSSPKGRGYNEQFF. Full variable domain (rest looked up from reference TRBV11-2 and TRBJ2-1): EAGVAQSPRYKIIEKRQSVAFWCNPISGHATLYWYQQILGQGPKLLIQFQNNGVVDDSQLPKDRFSAERLKGVDSTLKIQPAKLEDSAVYLCASSSPKGRGYNEQFFGPGTRLTVL.

V gene TRBV5-1 combines with J gene TRBJ2-1; TRBD1 matches at 7 bases. Germline assignment: CDR1 SGHRS and CDR2 YFSETQ. Germline trimming cut 4 bases from V and 7 bases from J; bases unmatched to any gene: 5. This CDR3 spans 13 amino acids. The CDR3 DNA reads as TGCGCCAGCAGCCGGGACAGAAAAAATGAGCAGTTCTTC. Encoded protein: CASSRDRKNEQFF.

J is TRBJ2-5 and V is TRBV20-1; 11 bases match TRBD1. V shed 5 bases and J 4 bases; nucleotides not matched to a gene: 3. The CDR3 has 13 amino acids. Germline V lookup: CDR1 DFQATT, CDR2 SNEGSKA (reference sequence). This chain's CDR3 is CSAGGTGGETQYF. CDR3 nucleotides: TGCAGTGCTGGCGGGACAGGGGGAGAGACCCAGTACTTC.

The chain uses TRBV28 and TRBJ2-5; TRBD2 aligns across 13 bases. The junction had 14 bases not matched to a gene; V was cut back by 5 bases and J by 11 bases. The CDR3 contains 16 residues. Germline V gene sequence: CDR1 MDHEN, CDR2 SYDVKM. CDR3 protein: CASSLSAGLAGYEQYF. The CDR3 coding sequence is TGTGCCAGCAGTCTTTCGGCGGGACTAGCGGGGTATGAGCAGTACTTC.

The chain uses TRBV5-1 and TRBJ2-1; D might be TRBD2 (5 bases). Trimming removed 4 bases from V and 4 bases from J, with 18 bases in between. The length of the CDR3 is 16 residues. Germline V gene data show CDR1 as SGHRS and CDR2 as YFSETQ. This CDR3 is CASSPYPADEYNEQFF. In DNA, the CDR3 is TGCGCCAGCAGCCCCTACCCAGCGGACGAATACAATGAGCAGTTCTTC. The whole variable domain, filled in from reference TRBV5-1 and TRBJ2-1, reads KAGVTQTPRYLIKTRGQQVTLSCSPISGHRSVSWYQQTPGQGLQFLFEYFSETQRNKGNFPGRFSGRQFSNSRSEMNVSTLELGDSALYLCASSPYPADEYNEQFFGPGTRLTVL.

V gene TRBV3-1 combines with J gene TRBJ2-5, with TRBD2 matching 10 bases. After removal of 0 bases from V and 4 bases from J, the junction contained 5 bases not matched to a gene. Germline CDR1 is LGHDT and CDR2 is YNNKEL (reference sequence). CDR3 size: 16 residues. The CDR3 DNA is TGTGCCAGCAGCCAAGAGGTAGCGGGAGGATCAGAGACCCAGTACTTC. Protein product: CASSQEVAGGSETQYF.

The chain joins TRBV7-9 to TRBJ2-7, with 8 nucleotides matching TRBD2. The CDR3 spans 13 residues. Per the germline V gene, CDR1 is SEHNR and CDR2 is FQNEAQ (reference sequence). V shed 5 bases and J 5 bases; nucleotides not matched to a gene: 5. The CDR3 here is CASSNTGGNEQYF. The CDR3 DNA sequence: TGTGCCAGCAGCAACACGGGGGGGAACGAGCAGTACTTC.

The CDR3 loop reads CASTAGRGDTEAFF. As DNA, the CDR3 is TGTGCCAGCACCGCGGGAAGGGGGGACACTGAAGCTTTCTTT. The rearrangement joins TRBV7-9 to TRBJ1-1; TRBD1 is a possible D gene (6 bases). Looked up from germline, CDR1 is SEHNR and CDR2 is FQNEAQ (reference sequence). V lost 7 bases and J lost 3, with 15 bases in between. This CDR3 spans 14 amino acids.

This sequence joins TRBV11-1 and TRBJ2-1; a possible D gene is TRBD2 (5 bases). There are 15 residues in the CDR3. Trimming removed 5 bases at V and 6 bases at J, with 17 bases between. The V gene's germline CDR1 is SGHAT and CDR2 FQDESV (reference sequence). Written as DNA, the CDR3 is TGTGCCAGCAGCCCGGGCCCGGGGAAGGGCAATGAGCAGTTCTTC. Its protein product is CASSPGPGKGNEQFF.

This clonotype was seen only a few times. V usage is TRBV6-6 and J usage is TRBJ2-3; D not certain. Trimming cost V 5 bases and J 6 bases, with 6 bases left between them. Germline V gene lookup returns CDR1 MNHNY and CDR2 SVGAGI (reference sequence). This CDR3 spans 11 amino acids. This CDR3 is CASSQQDTQYF. The CDR3 DNA reads TGTGCCAGCAGTCAGCAGGATACGCAGTATTTT.

The chain links TRBV12-5 to TRBJ2-7; D is uncertain. Looked up from germline, CDR1 is LGHNT and CDR2 is FRNRAP. The V gene lost 1 base and the J gene lost 1 base, with 17 bases spanning the gap. The CDR3 is 17 residues long. CDR3 amino acids: CASGLAVPGAGSYEQYF. DNA for the CDR3: TGTGCTAGTGGTTTGGCCGTCCCAGGCGCAGGATCCTACGAGCAGTACTTC.

This chain uses TRBV5-5 with TRBJ2-3; the D is unclear. This CDR3 spans 16 amino acids. CDR1 and CDR2 (germline): SGHKS, YYEKEE (reference sequence). Trimming pared 0 bases from V and 1 base from J, leaving 12 bases between. The CDR3 is CASSLALVDRTDTQYF. DNA of the CDR3: TGTGCCAGCAGCTTGGCCCTAGTGGACCGCACAGATACGCAGTATTTT.

The CDR3 sequence: CASSPGGFSGANVLTF. For the CDR3, the DNA is TGTGCCAGCTCACCCGGAGGCTTCTCTGGGGCCAACGTCCTGACTTTC. The rearrangement links TRBV18 to TRBJ2-6; D may be TRBD2 (5 bases). Germline V gives CDR1 KGHSH, CDR2 LQKENI. V shed 3 bases and J shed 0 bases, with 9 bases lying between them. The CDR3 consists of 16 residues.

The chain employs TRBV5-1 and TRBJ1-1, with D unresolved. CDR1 and CDR2 from the germline V gene are SGHRS and YFSETQ. Trimming took off 4 bases at V and 1 base at J, with 17 bases between the two ends. The CDR3 length is 16 residues. CDR3 amino acids: CASSPTRIQSNTEAFF. The DNA for the CDR3 is TGCGCCAGCAGCCCGACCCGAATCCAGTCGAACACTGAAGCTTTCTTT. Looking up the rest from reference TRBV5-1 and TRBJ1-1 gives the full variable domain: KAGVTQTPRYLIKTRGQQVTLSCSPISGHRSVSWYQQTPGQGLQFLFEYFSETQRNKGNFPGRFSGRQFSNSRSEMNVSTLELGDSALYLCASSPTRIQSNTEAFFGQGTRLTVV.

The chain recombines TRBV19 with TRBJ1-6; TRBD1 matches 10 bases. CDR3 size: 13 residues. Germline CDR1 is LNHDA and CDR2 is SQIVND (reference sequence). V was clipped by 3 bases and J by 10 bases; unmatched bases: 0. In DNA form, the CDR3 reads TGTGCCAGTAGTATGACAGGGGGCTCACCCCTCCACTTT. Translated: CASSMTGGSPLHF.

The chain is built from TRBV2 and TRBJ2-1; possible D gene TRBD1, 6 bases. The length of the CDR3 is 13 residues. Germline values: CDR1 SNHLY, CDR2 FYNNEI. V dropped 0 bases and J dropped 13 bases, with 13 bases sitting between them. CDR3 coding DNA: TGTGCCAGCAGTGAAGCCAACAGGGTTGACCAGTTCTTC. Encoded protein: CASSEANRVDQFF.

This chain connects TRBV7-9 to TRBJ2-5, with 10 bases matching TRBD1. The CDR3 is made up of 12 amino acids. Germline V gene sequence: CDR1 SEHNR, CDR2 FQNEAQ (reference sequence). V lost 5 bases, J lost 9 bases, and 3 bases stayed unmatched. In DNA, the CDR3 is TGTGCCAGCAGCCGGGACAGGGGAGCCCAGTACTTC. It specifies CASSRDRGAQYF.

V gene TRBV20-1 combines with J gene TRBJ2-1, with 7 bases fitting TRBD2. Germline CDR1 and CDR2: DFQATT and SNEGSKA (reference sequence). V gave up 3 bases and J gave up 13 bases; unmatched junction bases: 18. The CDR3 spans 15 residues. CDR3 DNA sequence: TGCAGTGCTAGGAGGGAGGGCCTTTTGTTTATGTCCCAGTTCTTC. It codes for CSARREGLLFMSQFF.